What follows are 20 T cell receptor beta chains derived from one specimen sequenced in a study of shared clonotypes between healthy human individuals. Using immunoSEQ multiplex PCR, the repertoire was profiled, and TCRdb retains in-frame clones only, with some absent. The data contain about 2 million clones, roughly 94% of them singletons. Sequenced sample: naive CD4+ T cells sorted from blood. Noted subset: CD45RA+ positively selected. These receptors came from a man aged 18 to 29 in good health.

Note on this clone: This same CDR3 is encoded by further DNA sequences in the sample. This chain connects TRBV7-8 to TRBJ1-1; D possibly corresponds to TRBD1 (5 bases). V was cut by 1 base and J by 4 bases, with 10 bases left in between. The CDR3 length is 14 residues. Germline V lookup: CDR1 SGHVS, CDR2 FQNEAQ. The DNA for the CDR3 is TGTGCCAGCAGCTTAGGCGGGGGTGGCACTGAAGCTTTCTTT. Protein product: CASSLGGGGTEAFF.

The rearrangement uses TRBV7-2 and TRBJ1-5; no definite D call. The CDR3 is 15 amino acids. Trimming removed 1 base from V and 7 bases from J, with 14 bases in between. Germline CDR1 reads SGHTA; CDR2 reads FQGNSA. The CDR3 bases are TGTGCCAGCAGCTTAGATGAGGGAAGGAGGCAGCCCCAGCATTTT. Its translation is CASSLDEGRRQPQHF. The whole variable domain, filled in from reference TRBV7-2 and TRBJ1-5, reads GAGVSQSPSNKVTEKGKDVELRCDPISGHTALYWYRQSLGQGLEFLIYFQGNSAPDKSGLPSDRFSAERTGGSVSTLTIQRTQQEDSAVYLCASSLDEGRRQPQHFGDGTRLSIL.

This chain uses TRBV2 with TRBJ1-4; no definite D call. Looked up from germline, CDR1 is SNHLY and CDR2 is FYNNEI. Deletions cut 8 bases from V and 8 bases from J, with 12 bases between. This CDR3 has 12 residues. CDR3 bases: TGTGCCAGCGGAGACATGGGGGAAAAACTGTTTTTT. As protein: CASGDMGEKLFF.

V gene TRBV7-9 combines with J gene TRBJ2-3; 8 bases are shared with TRBD1. Germline CDR1 and CDR2: SEHNR and FQNEAQ (reference sequence). V shed 5 bases and J 3 bases; nucleotides not matched to a gene: 10. CDR3 length: 16 residues. The chain's CDR3 is CASSPYGQGRTDTQYF. CDR3 in DNA: TGTGCCAGCAGCCCCTACGGACAGGGACGTACAGATACGCAGTATTTT.

The chain couples TRBV7-2 to TRBJ1-2; D is undetermined. This CDR3 has 15 amino acids. CDR1 SGHTA and CDR2 FQGNSA come from the germline V gene. The V end lost 5 bases, the J end lost 0 bases, and 13 bases lay between the germline ends. The CDR3 here is CASSPGTSSNYGYTF. The CDR3 DNA reads as TGTGCCAGCAGCCCAGGCACAAGTTCTAACTATGGCTACACCTTC. Variable domain in full (rest from reference TRBV7-2 and TRBJ1-2): GAGVSQSPSNKVTEKGKDVELRCDPISGHTALYWYRQSLGQGLEFLIYFQGNSAPDKSGLPSDRFSAERTGGSVSTLTIQRTQQEDSAVYLCASSPGTSSNYGYTFGSGTRLTVV.

The rearrangement uses TRBV12-5 and TRBJ2-1; 7 nucleotides align to TRBD2. CDR1 is LGHNT and CDR2 is FRNRAP in the germline V gene. With V trimmed by 8 bases and J by 0 bases, 4 bases remained unmatched. CDR3 length: 14 amino acids. CDR3 DNA sequence: TGTGCTAGTAAGGGGAGGGGCTCCTACAATGAGCAGTTCTTC. Translating gives CASKGRGSYNEQFF.

This clone showed up just a few times. The genes are TRBV10-3 and TRBJ1-6, with D uncertain. Germline CDR1 and CDR2: ENHRY and SYGVKD. This CDR3 has 15 amino acids. Trimming took 0 bases from V and 4 from J, leaving 7 bases between them. This chain's CDR3 is CAISESVSYNSPLHF. CDR3 in DNA: TGTGCCATCAGTGAGTCGGTCAGTTATAATTCACCCCTCCACTTT.

The V gene is TRBV6-1, the J gene TRBJ1-6; D unclear. Trimming took 2 bases from V and 7 from J, leaving 15 bases between them. This CDR3 has 16 amino acids. Germline CDR1 reads MNHNS; CDR2 reads SASEGT. CDR3 protein: CASSESRGLWNSPLHF. CDR3 bases: TGTGCCAGCAGTGAATCGCGAGGTTTATGGAATTCACCCCTCCACTTT.

This clone was seen once. The CDR3 region is CASSAGEVGNTIYF. The CDR3 coding sequence is TGCGCCAGCAGCGCAGGGGAGGTGGGAAACACCATATATTTT. V gene TRBV5-1 combines with J gene TRBJ1-3; the D gene is possibly TRBD1 (6 bases). Looked up from germline, CDR1 is SGHRS and CDR2 is YFSETQ. The CDR3 consists of 14 residues. Trimming stripped 4 bases from V and 4 bases from J, with 12 bases between.

The chain combines TRBV28 with TRBJ1-2, with TRBD1 identical over 9 bases. V gave up 4 bases and J gave up 5 bases; unmatched junction bases: 5. Germline loops: CDR1 MDHEN, CDR2 SYDVKM. CDR3 length equals 14 residues. CDR3 sequence: CASSWSDRGYGYTF. As DNA, the CDR3 is TGTGCCAGCAGTTGGTCCGACAGGGGGTATGGCTACACCTTC.

V is TRBV19 and J is TRBJ2-2; D uncertain. This CDR3 is built from 11 residues. The germline CDR1 and CDR2 sequences are LNHDA and SQIVND (reference sequence). Between the trimmed V and J ends, which lost 5 bases and 6 bases, there was a span of 4 bases. CDR3 sequence: CASSAAGELFF. The DNA for the CDR3 is TGTGCCAGTAGTGCGGCCGGGGAGCTGTTTTTT.

The V and J genes are TRBV6-5 and TRBJ1-1; D not certain. Trimming removed 2 bases at V and 0 bases at J, with 13 bases between. The CDR3 runs to 16 residues. Germline assignment: CDR1 MNHEY and CDR2 SVGAGI. CDR3 amino acids: CASSYGQGRVNTEAFF. The DNA of the CDR3 is TGTGCCAGCAGTTACGGTCAAGGTCGGGTGAACACTGAAGCTTTCTTT.

The gene calls are TRBV6-5 and TRBJ1-1, with a weak D call TRBD1 (5 bases). Between the trimmed V and J ends, which lost 2 bases and 1 base, there was a span of 11 bases. CDR1 is MNHEY, CDR2 SVGAGI, per germline. The CDR3 totals 15 residues. CDR3 region: CASSYDWGTNTEAFF. CDR3 DNA: TGTGCCAGCAGTTACGATTGGGGCACGAACACTGAAGCTTTCTTT.

CDR3 sequence reads: CASSFDRLYNEQFF. Here the CDR3 DNA reads TGCGCCAGCAGCTTTGACAGACTCTACAATGAGCAGTTCTTC. The chain has TRBV5-1 and TRBJ2-1; D is perhaps TRBD1 (5 bases). There are 14 residues in the CDR3. Per the germline V gene, CDR1 is SGHRS and CDR2 is YFSETQ. Trimming took off 2 bases at V and 3 bases at J, with 9 bases between the two ends.

CDR3 sequence: CASSLAGAGGEQYF. CDR3 coding DNA: TGTGCCAGCAGCTTAGCAGGAGCGGGGGGCGAGCAGTACTTC. The V and J genes are TRBV7-9 and TRBJ2-7; 9 positions agree with TRBD2. The trim removed 0 bases at V and 6 bases at J, leaving 3 bases unmatched. The CDR3 has 14 amino acids. Germline loops: CDR1 SEHNR, CDR2 FQNEAQ (reference sequence).

This chain uses TRBV4-1 with TRBJ2-7; 11 nucleotides agree with TRBD2. Germline trimming cut 3 bases from V and 4 bases from J; bases unmatched to any gene: 5. The CDR3 is made up of 15 amino acids. Per the germline V gene, CDR1 is MGHRA and CDR2 is YSYEKL. CDR3 DNA sequence: TGCGCCAGCAGCCATCCGACTAGCGGGAAGTACGAGCAGTACTTC. It yields the protein CASSHPTSGKYEQYF.

This clone has a handful of counts. This sample also contains other DNA sequences that code for the same CDR3. The chain joins TRBV6-5 to TRBJ2-2; D ambiguous. This CDR3 is 12 amino acids long. Deletions cut 6 bases from V and 5 bases from J, with 7 bases between. Germline CDR1 and CDR2: MNHEY and SVGAGI. The DNA of the CDR3 is TGTGCCAGCAGCAGGAAGACCGGGGAGCTGTTTTTT. Amino acids: CASSRKTGELFF.

This chain links TRBV5-1 with TRBJ1-1; the D gene is possibly TRBD1 (6 bases). V was clipped by 0 bases and J by 2 bases, with 11 bases between them. CDR1 SGHRS and CDR2 YFSETQ come from the germline V gene. CDR3 length: 15 amino acids. This chain's CDR3 is CASSLEGVQNTEAFF. The CDR3 nucleotides read TGCGCCAGCAGCTTGGAGGGGGTCCAAAACACTGAAGCTTTCTTT. Combining the CDR3 with reference TRBV5-1 and TRBJ1-1 gives the whole variable domain KAGVTQTPRYLIKTRGQQVTLSCSPISGHRSVSWYQQTPGQGLQFLFEYFSETQRNKGNFPGRFSGRQFSNSRSEMNVSTLELGDSALYLCASSLEGVQNTEAFFGQGTRLTVV.

This chain links TRBV18 with TRBJ2-3; possible D gene TRBD2, 6 bases. The CDR3 has 13 amino acids. The germline V gene has CDR1 KGHSH and CDR2 LQKENI. The germline V and J ends were trimmed by 2 bases and 6 bases, with 9 bases remaining between them. CDR3 region: CASSPDRGDTQYF. In nucleotides, the CDR3 is TGTGCCAGCTCACCAGACCGGGGGGATACGCAGTATTTT.

CDR3 residues: CASSLRLAGPIQETQYF. CDR3 DNA sequence: TGTGCCAGCAGCTTAAGACTAGCGGGGCCCATCCAAGAGACCCAGTACTTC. The J gene is TRBJ2-5, the V gene TRBV7-2; TRBD2 matches at 11 bases. Germline V gives CDR1 SGHTA, CDR2 FQGNSA. V shed 2 bases, J shed 1 base, and the junction held 6 bases outside the gene matches. This CDR3 comprises 17 residues.